The sequence of this TCR beta chain was determined in a study of T cell responses to AZD1222 COVID-19 vaccine. Trimming left V 5 bases short and J 5 bases short, with 12 bases between. Germline loops: CDR1 MNHEY, CDR2 SVGEGT. The CDR3 covers 14 residues. This clone has a handful of counts. The method was immunoSEQ multiplex PCR; TCRdb's version includes in-frame clones alone and lacks a portion of them. The table has 100,000 to 150,000 clones, about nine tenths seen once; the top ten hold less than 9%. This clonotype was sampled from an adult in good health. This specimen consisted of peripheral blood, obtained on day 0 of AZD1222 vaccination. J is TRBJ2-2 and V is TRBV6-2 or TRBV6-3, with D perhaps assigned TRBD1 or TRBD2 (5 bases each). The CDR3, as DNA: TGTGCCAGCAGTCCAGGGAGTTGGACCGGGGAGCTGTTTTTT. As protein: CASSPGSWTGELFF.